The source of this T cell receptor (beta chain) is a study of blood T cell repertoires in COVID-19. Profiled with immunoSEQ multiplex PCR; TCRdb holds only in-frame clones, not every one. This table has 130,000 to 150,000 clones, 70% to 80% appearing once. CDR3 length equals 14 residues. Germline loops: CDR1 SGDLS, CDR2 YYNGEE. Between the trimmed V and J ends, which lost 0 bases and 3 bases, there was a span of 10 bases. The count of this clone is one. The material sequenced was peripheral blood. The receptor was isolated from a woman aged 70-85 years with COVID-19, enrolled during active disease. The chain carries TRBV9 and TRBJ2-7, with no clear D. DNA of the CDR3: TGTGCCAGCAGCGTAGGTCAACTGAACTACGAGCAGTACTTC. Its protein is CASSVGQLNYEQYF.